The rows below give T cell receptor beta chains drawn from one sample of a study of Ad26.COV2.S vaccination and SARS-CoV-2 variants. TCRdb keeps only in-frame clones here, not all; method: immunoSEQ multiplex PCR. The sample carries approximately 420,000 clones, approximately 86% recorded once. The material sequenced was peripheral blood, taken in a trial of Ad26.COV2.S vaccine versus placebo. All receptors come from a person between 18 and 59 years old who received the Ad26.COV2.S COVID-19 vaccine or a placebo. Both conserved end residues are part of each CDR3. Each record gives: clone size, V gene, J gene, CDR3 protein. Size values are once, few and many counts, or a class for expanded clones, and some rows have none.

>-|TRBV7-6|TRBJ2-2
CASSLGDRDAGELFF
>many|TRBV7-8|TRBJ1-3
CASSLVGLQWGSSGNTIYF
>-|TRBV14|TRBJ2-4
CASSQGTTEAKNIQYF
>once|TRBV6-5|TRBJ2-7
CASSYLTSGGYEQYF
>-|TRBV2|TRBJ2-5
CASRAETQYF
>once|TRBV6-5|TRBJ1-1
CASSPRGDTEAFF
>-|TRBV3-1/TRBV3-2|TRBJ2-5
CASSRTGIQETQYF
>-|TRBV5-1|TRBJ2-7
CASSLGPAYEQYF
>-|TRBV6-5|TRBJ1-2
CASIPAGTGYGYTF
>-|TRBV2|TRBJ2-3
CASSRLTSGGDTQYF
>-|TRBV4-2|TRBJ2-7
CASSQGSEGTYEQYF
>-|TRBV5-5|TRBJ1-1
CASSFGVSEAFF
>-|TRBV10-3|TRBJ2-3
CAISPLAGGPDRSTDTQYF
>-|TRBV15|TRBJ1-3
CATSVGTGNSGNTIYF
>-|TRBV13|TRBJ2-1
CASSHTGGGYNEQFF
>once|TRBV6-5|TRBJ1-4
CASGQGNLKKLFF
>-|TRBV13|TRBJ2-5
CASSLGASETQYF
>-|TRBV23-1|TRBJ2-1
CASSPTDSSSYNEQFF